The 30 T cell receptor beta chains below were found in one sample sequenced in a study of T cells in Graves' hyperthyroidism and ophthalmopathy (dated by TCRdb to about 2019). Library method: multiplex PCR. The instrument given in TCRdb is Illumina HiSeq 2000. The TCR beta CDR3 regions were amplified from RNA transcripts. For the first round of RT-PCR on the TCR CDR3, the HTBI primer set was used together with the Qiagen OneStep RT-PCR kit. Through fastp at Q25 and MiXCR, TCRdb rebuilt clones from the public reads, retaining in-frame beta chains. All rows with the same CDR3 protein become a single entry with the most common DNA and genes. In all, the sample holds roughly 40,000 distinct CDR3 sequences, and about 47% of those were seen once. The ten top clones hold 17% of the sample. The sequenced material came from blood. The receptors originated from a man aged 40-49 years with Graves' ophthalmopathy.

This clonotype has a count of ten or more. The gene calls are TRBV20-1 and TRBJ2-3; the D call may be TRBD1 or TRBD2 (6 bases each). Germline V gene data show CDR1 as DFQATT and CDR2 as SNEGSKA (reference sequence). The CDR3 loop spans 13 amino acids. The V end was cut by 3 bases, the J end by 2 bases, with 9 bases between. The CDR3 DNA follows: TGCAGTGCTAGCGGGGGCCCCACAGATACGCAGTATTTT. Protein product: CSASGGPTDTQYF.

This clonotype has a count of ten or more. The chain links TRBV28 to TRBJ1-2; D remains ambiguous. CDR3 length equals 14 residues. The germline gives CDR1 MDHEN, CDR2 SYDVKM. Trimming stripped 5 bases from V and 1 base from J, with 11 bases between. The DNA for the CDR3 is TGTGCCAGCAGTATACTACACCTTAACTATGGCTACACCTTC. It yields the protein CASSILHLNYGYTF.

The chain uses TRBV2 and TRBJ2-3; D not resolved. CDR1 and CDR2 from the germline V gene are SNHLY and FYNNEI. Trimming pared 2 bases from V and 1 base from J, leaving 10 bases between. The CDR3 is 15 residues long. CDR3 sequence (DNA): TGTGCCAGCAGTGAATGGGGTGTTGGCACAGATACGCAGTATTTT. It codes for CASSEWGVGTDTQYF.

The chain joins TRBV5-6 to TRBJ2-3; D not resolved. Trimming took off 5 bases at V and 2 bases at J, with 15 bases between the two ends. The CDR3 runs to 15 residues. Germline V gene data show CDR1 as SGHDT and CDR2 as YYEEEE. CDR3: CASSARSPVTDTQYF. In nucleotides, the CDR3 is TGTGCCAGCAGTGCTAGATCCCCCGTCACAGATACGCAGTATTTT.

This clonotype was seen repeatedly, ten times or more. The chain employs TRBV3-1 and TRBJ1-2, with D maybe TRBD1 (6 bases). V was cut by 0 bases and J by 4 bases, with 12 bases left in between. Germline CDR1 is LGHDT and CDR2 is YNNKEL (reference sequence). The CDR3 runs to 15 residues. The CDR3 spells CASSQEEGGIYGYTF. The CDR3 DNA reads TGTGCCAGCAGCCAAGAAGAGGGGGGTATCTATGGCTACACCTTC.

In the case of this clonotype: This CDR3 is missing its conserved last phenylalanine or tryptophan, likely due to a read error. The chain employs TRBV10-3 and TRBJ2-7, with TRBD2 matching over 9 bases. Per the germline V gene, CDR1 is ENHRY and CDR2 is SYGVKD. The CDR3 consists of 14 residues. V shed 6 bases, J shed 0 bases, and the junction held 3 bases outside the gene matches. As DNA, the CDR3 is TGTGCCATCAGGCATAGCGGGAGCTCCTACGAGCAGTACCTC. Protein sequence: CAIRHSGSSYEQYL.

This clonotype was detected only once. This chain links TRBV20-1 with TRBJ1-2; the match to TRBD1 covers 10 bases. V lost 5 bases and J lost 13; bases outside the gene matches: 4. Germline assignment: CDR1 DFQATT and CDR2 SNEGSKA (reference sequence). The CDR3 totals 10 residues. The CDR3 sequence: CSARQGAATF. The CDR3 coding sequence is TGCAGTGCTCGACAGGGGGCGGCCACCTTC.

This clonotype was seen many times. This rearrangement joins TRBV5-8 to TRBJ2-5; the match to TRBD1 covers 8 bases. Germline CDR1 reads SGHTS; CDR2 reads YDEGEE. The junction had 13 bases not matched to a gene; V was cut back by 4 bases and J by 5 bases. This CDR3 is built from 16 residues. The CDR3 DNA sequence: TGTGCCAGCAGCCTCCGACAGGGGATCTCCGGGGAGACCCAGTACTTC. Translation gives CASSLRQGISGETQYF. Supplemented by reference TRBV5-8 and TRBJ2-5, the full variable domain reads EAGVTQSPTHLIKTRGQQATLRCSPISGHTSVYWYQQALGLGLQFLLWYDEGEERNRGNFPPRFSGRQFPNYSSELNVNALELEDSALYLCASSLRQGISGETQYFGPGTRLLVL.

This clonotype has a count of ten or more. The rearrangement joins TRBV20-1 to TRBJ2-5, with 11 bases fitting TRBD2. The V segment lost 5 bases and the J segment 4 bases; nucleotides outside the gene matches: 15. The CDR3 has 17 amino acids. The germline gives CDR1 DFQATT, CDR2 SNEGSKA (reference sequence). CDR3 in amino acids: CSAPRGSGRARGETQYF. CDR3 DNA sequence: TGCAGTGCTCCCCGCGGTAGCGGGAGGGCAAGGGGAGAGACCCAGTACTTC.

This clonotype was seen just once. The CDR3 DNA is TGCAGTGCTAGTCAGGCCCGGCGGGCAGTGAGGGTAATTCACCCCCCAGAGACCCAGTACTTC. Translation gives CSASQARRAVRVIHPPETQYF. The chain joins TRBV20-1 to TRBJ2-5; tentative D call: TRBD2 (5 bases). Trimming removed 3 bases from V and 4 bases from J, with 36 bases in between. The CDR3 is 21 residues long. Germline CDR1 reads DFQATT; CDR2 reads SNEGSKA (reference sequence).

This clonotype was counted at least ten times. CDR3 in DNA: TGTGCCAGCAGCCCTGGAGGGAATTCCGATACGCAGTATTTT. Residues: CASSPGGNSDTQYF. V gene TRBV3-1 combines with J gene TRBJ2-3; D may be TRBD2 (6 bases). CDR1 LGHDT and CDR2 YNNKEL come from the germline V gene (reference sequence). V lost 4 bases and J 6 bases, leaving 14 bases between the germline ends. The CDR3 is 14 amino acids.

Ten or more counts support this clonotype. A much larger clone lies a single base off, so this may be a read error. The V call is TRBV10-3, the J call TRBJ1-1, with D uncertain. This CDR3 is built from 15 residues. With 0 bases removed from V and 7 bases from J, the gap between germline ends came to 15 bases. Looked up from germline, CDR1 is ENHRY and CDR2 is SYGVKD. This chain's CDR3 is CAISESADWADEAFF. The CDR3 DNA follows: TGTGCCATCAGTGAGTCGGCGGACTGGGCGGATGAAGCTTTCTTT.

This clonotype is labeled as medium-sized. The chain links TRBV9 to TRBJ1-1; D is ambiguous. Trimming removed 1 base at V and 5 bases at J, with 12 bases between. The CDR3 is 14 residues long. Germline assignment: CDR1 SGDLS and CDR2 YYNGEE. In DNA form, the CDR3 reads TGTGCCAGCAGCGTACTTCACTCGAATACTGAAGCTTTCTTT. Its translation: CASSVLHSNTEAFF.

This clonotype was seen ten or more times. The gene calls are TRBV28 and TRBJ1-5; TRBD1 matches at 9 bases. V lost 6 bases, J lost 0 bases, and 15 bases stayed unmatched. The CDR3 runs to 19 residues. Germline CDR1 MDHEN, CDR2 SYDVKM. CDR3 nucleotides: TGTGCCAGCAGCAATCCTAACAGGGGGCTGACTGATAGCAATCAGCCCCAGCATTTT. It specifies CASSNPNRGLTDSNQPQHF.

This chain uses TRBV25-1 with TRBJ2-4, with 8 nucleotides matching TRBD2. Trimming removed 4 bases from V and 7 bases from J; junction bases left unmatched: 12. Germline lookup yields CDR1 MGHDK and CDR2 SYGVNS. This CDR3 is 16 amino acids long. CDR3 coding DNA: TGTGCCAGCAGTGCTAGAGGGGGACTAGTGACGAACATTCAGTACTTC. Translated: CASSARGGLVTNIQYF.

This clonotype has ten or more counts. V is TRBV4-1 and J is TRBJ2-3; 12 bases map to TRBD1. This CDR3 has 15 amino acids. Germline CDR1 reads MGHRA; CDR2 reads YSYEKL. The trim removed 6 bases at V and 4 bases at J, leaving 5 bases unmatched. The CDR3 nucleotides are TGCGCCAGCAGTAGGGGACAGGGGGCATCAGATACGCAGTATTTT. This translates into CASSRGQGASDTQYF.

On this clonotype: Compared with germline, one end of the junction differs, possibly owing to a read error. The chain employs TRBV5-5 and TRBJ2-7; 7 nucleotides align to TRBD1. This CDR3 has 13 amino acids. Germline lookup yields CDR1 SGHKS and CDR2 YYEKEE (reference sequence). The CDR3 loop is CARSTTGTYEQYF. As DNA, the CDR3 is TGTGCCCGCAGTACGACAGGGACCTACGAGCAGTACTTC.

V gene TRBV19 combines with J gene TRBJ1-4; D gene uncertain. Per germline, CDR1 LNHDA and CDR2 SQIVND (reference sequence). The CDR3 is made up of 14 amino acids. CDR3: CVSSMELTNEKLFF. The CDR3 DNA reads TGTGTTAGTAGTATGGAGTTAACTAATGAAAAACTGTTTTTT.

As for this clonotype: A read error may produce the germline difference seen at one junction end. The CDR3 region has the DNA TGTGCCAGCAGCCCGGACAGGGGGTCAAACAATGAGCAGTCCTTC. It encodes CASSPDRGSNNEQSF. The chain combines TRBV7-9 with TRBJ2-1; TRBD1 agrees at 10 bases. CDR1 is SEHNR and CDR2 is FQNEAQ in the germline V gene (reference sequence). The CDR3 sequence is 15 residues long.

The gene calls are TRBV12-3 or TRBV12-4 and TRBJ1-3; 9 positions agree with TRBD1. The CDR3 has 13 amino acids. V lost 6 bases and J lost 8; bases outside the gene matches: 5. The CDR3 spells CASSPRTGDTIYF. The CDR3 nucleotides read TGTGCCAGCAGCCCGAGGACAGGGGACACCATATATTTT.

There are many counts of this clonotype. V and J are TRBV2 and TRBJ2-7, with 7 bases matching TRBD2. The germline V gene encodes CDR1 SNHLY and CDR2 FYNNEI. Losses at the gene ends were 6 bases for V and 6 bases for J; bases not matched to a gene: 11. This CDR3 has 14 residues. CDR3 amino acids: CASSPRGVGSEQYF. In DNA, the CDR3 is TGTGCCAGCAGCCCCCGGGGGGTGGGGAGCGAGCAGTACTTC.

The chain links TRBV4-1 to TRBJ1-2; 8 bases line up with TRBD1. V dropped 8 bases and J dropped 1; count of bases not matched to a gene: 6. The CDR3 is 14 amino acids. Germline values: CDR1 MGHRA, CDR2 YSYEKL. CDR3 in DNA: TGCGCCAGCTACGGACAGGGCTATAACTATGGCTACACCTTC. Its protein product is CASYGQGYNYGYTF.

Notes on this clonotype: No conserved phenylalanine or tryptophan ends this CDR3, so it is likely a read error. Because the CDR3's place on the DNA is in doubt, the DNA is left out and the CDR3 is given as listed by TCRdb. The genes are TRBV20-1 and TRBJ2-2; the D segment call TRBD1 is taken from the table without a DNA check. Germline assignment: CDR1 DFQATT and CDR2 SNEGSKA (reference sequence). The CDR3 is 10 residues long, ends included. CDR3 amino acids: CSARGGTGRI.

The rearrangement uses TRBV11-2 and TRBJ2-1, with D uncertain. Germline lookup yields CDR1 SGHAT and CDR2 FQNNGV. The ends were cut back, 1 base at V and 6 bases at J, with 13 bases in the middle. The CDR3 totals 15 residues. The CDR3 loop reads CASSLVGQKSNEQFF. In nucleotides, the CDR3 is TGTGCCAGCAGCTTAGTAGGGCAGAAGAGCAATGAGCAGTTCTTC. Using reference TRBV11-2 and TRBJ2-1 for the parts outside the CDR3, the full variable domain is EAGVAQSPRYKIIEKRQSVAFWCNPISGHATLYWYQQILGQGPKLLIQFQNNGVVDDSQLPKDRFSAERLKGVDSTLKIQPAKLEDSAVYLCASSLVGQKSNEQFFGPGTRLTVL.

The chain couples TRBV21-1 to TRBJ1-5. TRBV21-1 is assigned pseudogene status. The length of the CDR3 is 17 residues. This CDR3 reads CASSKALSRAHNQPQHF. DNA for the CDR3: TGTGCCAGCAGCAAAGCGCTTTCCAGAGCACACAATCAGCCCCAGCATTTT.

CDR3 coding DNA: TGTGCCAGCAGCATGACTAGCGGGAGGGCGCCCGAGCAGTACTTC. This sequence encodes CASSMTSGRAPEQYF. The chain couples TRBV7-3 to TRBJ2-7; 14 nucleotides line up with TRBD2. Germline V gene sequence: CDR1 SGHTA, CDR2 FQGTGA. After removal of 5 bases from V and 6 bases from J, the junction contained 6 bases not matched to a gene. This CDR3 region has 15 residues.

This clonotype was observed many times. V gene TRBV28 combines with J gene TRBJ2-7, with TRBD2 matching over 9 bases. After removal of 9 bases from V and 4 bases from J, the junction contained 10 bases not matched to a gene. Looked up from germline, CDR1 is MDHEN and CDR2 is SYDVKM. The CDR3 loop spans 14 amino acids. CDR3 in DNA: TGTGCCAGTGTGGCGGGAGGGCCTTCATACGAGCAGTACTTC. It yields the protein CASVAGGPSYEQYF.

The table lists this clonotype with a count of one. The chain carries TRBV11-2 and TRBJ2-7; D is undetermined. Deletions cut 6 bases from V and 6 bases from J, with 15 bases between. CDR1 SGHAT and CDR2 FQNNGV come from the germline V gene. The length of the CDR3 is 13 residues. The CDR3 coding sequence is TGTGCCAGCAGTCTGGACCGGTTGGGCGAGCAGTACTTC. As protein: CASSLDRLGEQYF.

This clonotype appeared many times. The V and J genes are TRBV9 and TRBJ2-1, with no clear D. V was trimmed by 4 bases and J by 3 bases, leaving 14 bases between them. This CDR3 is 15 amino acids long. Germline assignment: CDR1 SGDLS and CDR2 YYNGEE. The CDR3, as DNA: TGTGCCAGCAGCCCCCTGACCCACTACTACAATGAGCAGTTCTTC. Protein sequence: CASSPLTHYYNEQFF.

This clonotype showed up many times. This rearrangement joins TRBV12-3 or TRBV12-4 to TRBJ2-5; the match to TRBD2 covers 10 bases. This CDR3 is built from 17 residues. Trimming took 5 bases from V and 5 from J; bases not matched to a gene: 14. The CDR3: CASSQRGLAVTRETQYF. CDR3 DNA: TGTGCCAGCAGTCAACGAGGACTAGCGGTGACGCGGGAGACCCAGTACTTC.